This is a list of T cell receptor beta chains from one sample in a study of T-cell reconstitution after alpha-beta-depleted transplantation in children. Using its own MiXCR run on the PCR reads, TCRdb lists one record per CDR3 protein. The repertoire holds fewer than 700,000 distinct CDR3 sequences, with roughly 23% as singletons. Source: PBMCs, mostly from graft donor cells, taken 360 days after TCRalphabeta/CD19-depleted stem cell transplant. Receptors originate from a boy in the first two years of life who had a stem cell transplant for acute myeloid leukemia, so the T cells may come from the graft donor. The CDR3 runs from the conserved cysteine through the conserved F or W. A D gene is named only where the DNA matches it firmly. Expanded clones are given a class, and other clones once, few, many or no size at all.

clone size	V gene	D gene	J gene	CDR3 protein	CDR3 DNA
few	TRBV7-2	.	TRBJ1-1	CASSQGIANTEAFF	TGTGCCAGCAGCCAAGGGATAGCGAACACTGAAGCTTTCTTT
few	TRBV20-1	.	TRBJ2-3	CSARAWLGRADTQYF	TGCAGTGCTAGAGCTTGGTTGGGGCGCGCAGATACGCAGTATTTT
.	TRBV4-1	TRBD1	TRBJ2-5	CASSPGQWDETQYF	TGCGCCAGCAGCCCGGGACAGTGGGACGAGACCCAGTACTTC
.	TRBV11-3	TRBD2	TRBJ2-7	CASSLLSTSGGNPRSSYEQYF	TGTGCCAGCAGCTTATTGTCCACTAGCGGGGGAAACCCCAGGAGCTCCTACGAGCAGTACTTC
many	TRBV12-3/TRBV12-4	.	TRBJ2-3	CASSRLTSTDTQYF	TGTGCCAGCAGTCGATTGACTAGCACAGATACGCAGTATTTT
.	TRBV11-2	.	TRBJ2-2	CASSLDRGASNTGELFF	TGTGCCAGCAGCTTAGATCGGGGGGCGTCGAACACCGGGGAGCTGTTTTTT
.	TRBV5-1	TRBD2	TRBJ2-7	CASSLAGRYEQYF	TGCGCCAGCAGCTTAGCGGGGCGATACGAGCAGTACTTC
few	TRBV6-1	.	TRBJ2-3	CASSLLHPRTAGRFDTQYF	TGTGCCAGCAGCCTGTTACATCCCCGGACAGCTGGAAGGTTCGATACGCAGTATTTT
many	TRBV5-8	TRBD1	TRBJ2-6	CASSFWTGSSGANVLTF	TGTGCCAGCAGCTTTTGGACAGGTTCCTCTGGGGCCAACGTCCTGACTTTC
.	TRBV29-1	.	TRBJ2-1	CSVLSVFGYNEQFF	TGCAGCGTTTTAAGCGTATTTGGTTACAATGAGCAGTTCTTC
many	TRBV20-1	.	TRBJ2-5	CSVQETQYF	TGCAGTGTACAAGAGACCCAGTACTTC
.	TRBV20-1	.	TRBJ1-2	CSASRQGYTF	TGCAGTGCTAGTAGACAGGGCTACACCTTC
.	TRBV7-9	TRBD2	TRBJ2-1	CASSPASGGLYNEQFF	TGTGCCAGCAGCCCCGCGAGCGGGGGTCTCTACAATGAGCAGTTCTTC
few	TRBV5-1	TRBD1	TRBJ2-5	CATAPSWTGGRETQYF	TGCGCCACCGCACCTAGTTGGACAGGGGGCAGGGAGACCCAGTACTTC